The 25 T cell receptor beta chains in this list originate from one sample, sequenced in a study of cytomegalovirus exposure and HLA in healthy donors. PCR used 60 Vbeta primers and 13 Jbeta primers. TCRdb's copy holds only in-frame clones and misses some; the assay was immunoSEQ multiplex PCR. The sample lists about 110,000 clones, approximately 70% occurring once. The material sequenced was PBMCs. These receptors originate from a man aged 25-40 years in good health and CMV-seropositive.

The gene calls are TRBV14 and TRBJ2-2; 9 bases map to TRBD1. The CDR3 is 15 amino acids. J lost 4 bases, V lost 6 bases, and 6 bases had no gene match. The germline V gene encodes CDR1 SGHDN and CDR2 FVKESK. The CDR3 protein is CASRRGQGGTGELFF. The DNA of the CDR3 is TGTGCCAGCAGAAGGGGACAGGGTGGCACCGGGGAGCTGTTTTTT.

The CDR3, as DNA: TGTGCCAGCAGCTCGGGCAGGGGCTACGAGCAGTACGTC. Translated: CASSSGRGYEQYV. V and J are TRBV5-5 and TRBJ2-7, with a tentative D call TRBD1 (6 bases). The V end was cut by 3 bases, the J end by 3 bases, with 10 bases between. From germline, CDR1 is SGHKS and CDR2 YYEKEE (reference sequence). The CDR3 totals 13 residues.

The V gene is TRBV30, the J gene TRBJ2-7; 11 bases fit TRBD1. CDR3 length: 13 amino acids. Germline lookup yields CDR1 GTSNPN and CDR2 SVGIG (reference sequence). Trimming removed 2 bases from V and 7 bases from J; junction bases left unmatched: 4. CDR3 in amino acids: CAWSPDRGREQYF. CDR3 coding DNA: TGTGCCTGGAGTCCGGACAGGGGGCGAGAGCAGTACTTC.

The rearrangement joins TRBV4-3 to TRBJ1-1, with D perhaps TRBD1 (5 bases). Germline-derived CDR1 and CDR2 are LGHNA and YSLEER. The CDR3 runs to 19 residues. Trimming pared 0 bases from V and 4 bases from J, leaving 24 bases between. The CDR3 nucleotides are TGCGCCAGCAGCCAAGATTTGGGGGGGGGACGGGTTTATGTCACTGAAGCTTTCTTT. Amino acids: CASSQDLGGGRVYVTEAFF.

The genes are TRBV19 and TRBJ1-5; perhaps TRBD1 as D (5 bases). The germline CDR1 and CDR2 sequences are LNHDA and SQIVND (reference sequence). This CDR3 comprises 14 residues. Between the trimmed V and J ends, which lost 6 bases and 10 bases, there was a span of 19 bases. CDR3 nucleotides: TGTGCCAGTAGCACTGGGCAGGGAAAGGGTCCCCAGCATTTT. Protein sequence: CASSTGQGKGPQHF.

The chain combines TRBV2 with TRBJ2-3; TRBD2 agrees at 13 bases. V was clipped by 10 bases and J by 11 bases; unmatched bases: 12. The CDR3 spans 14 residues. CDR1 and CDR2 (germline): SNHLY, FYNNEI. The CDR3, as DNA: TGTGCCACTGCCGGGACTAGCGGGAACGGGGAGCAGTATTTT. It encodes CATAGTSGNGEQYF.

The chain joins TRBV27 to TRBJ1-1; D is perhaps TRBD1 (5 bases). CDR1 MNHEY and CDR2 SMNVEV come from the germline V gene (reference sequence). This CDR3 spans 13 amino acids. Trimming pared 2 bases from V and 6 bases from J, leaving 10 bases between. In DNA, the CDR3 is TGTGCCAGCAGTTTAACCGGGGGGGCTGAAGCTTTCTTT. Amino acid sequence: CASSLTGGAEAFF.

This clone was seen only a few times. The chain has TRBV11-2 and TRBJ1-6; no reliable D call. Trimming removed 5 bases from V and 8 bases from J, with 10 bases in between. This CDR3 has 13 amino acids. Germline CDR1 SGHAT, CDR2 FQNNGV. The CDR3 region is CASSTSMDSPLHF. CDR3 sequence (DNA): TGTGCCAGCAGCACCTCTATGGATTCACCCCTCCACTTT. The full variable domain, its missing parts supplied by reference TRBV11-2 and TRBJ1-6, is EAGVAQSPRYKIIEKRQSVAFWCNPISGHATLYWYQQILGQGPKLLIQFQNNGVVDDSQLPKDRFSAERLKGVDSTLKIQPAKLEDSAVYLCASSTSMDSPLHFGNGTRLTVT.

The rearrangement links TRBV27 to TRBJ2-7; D is possibly TRBD1 (5 bases). CDR3 length equals 14 residues. Germline values: CDR1 MNHEY, CDR2 SMNVEV (reference sequence). The V end lost 6 bases, the J end lost 0 bases, and 12 bases lay between the germline ends. In nucleotides, the CDR3 is TGTGCCAGCAGCCCGGACACCCACTCCTACGAGCAGTACTTC. Translation: CASSPDTHSYEQYF.

The chain uses TRBV5-1 and TRBJ1-2, with TRBD1 matching over 8 bases. The CDR3 runs to 12 residues. The germline CDR1 and CDR2 sequences are SGHRS and YFSETQ. The ends lost 6 bases at V and 8 bases at J; junction bases unmatched: 6. The CDR3: CASTQGAGGYTF. The CDR3 nucleotides are TGCGCCAGCACTCAGGGGGCAGGGGGCTACACCTTC. The variable domain in full, with the rest retrieved from reference TRBV5-1 and TRBJ1-2, is KAGVTQTPRYLIKTRGQQVTLSCSPISGHRSVSWYQQTPGQGLQFLFEYFSETQRNKGNFPGRFSGRQFSNSRSEMNVSTLELGDSALYLCASTQGAGGYTFGSGTRLTVV.

The chain has TRBV5-4 and TRBJ2-3; TRBD2 is a possible D gene (6 bases). V was pared by 5 bases and J by 1 base, with 17 bases between. CDR1 and CDR2 from the germline V gene are SGHNT and YYREEE (reference sequence). This CDR3 is built from 16 residues. The DNA of the CDR3 is TGTGCCAGCAGAACGGGGCGGGGAAGGGGCACAGATACGCAGTATTTT. Protein sequence: CASRTGRGRGTDTQYF.

In its sample, this clone was seen a few times. This rearrangement joins TRBV27 to TRBJ1-1; 10 bases match TRBD1. Germline CDR1 is MNHEY and CDR2 is SMNVEV (reference sequence). This CDR3 spans 19 amino acids. The V and J ends lost 7 bases and 4 bases, in that order; junction bases with no gene match: 21. The CDR3 region is CASTLWANDRGQLGTEAFF. CDR3 DNA: TGTGCCAGCACCTTATGGGCCAACGACAGGGGGCAATTAGGCACTGAAGCTTTCTTT.

This clone appeared a few times. The V gene is TRBV7-9, the J gene TRBJ2-3; a possible D gene is TRBD1 (6 bases). V lost 2 bases, J lost 2 bases, and 14 bases lay in between. Germline CDR1 is SEHNR and CDR2 is FQNEAQ (reference sequence). This CDR3 contains 16 residues. CDR3 DNA: TGTGCCAGCAGCTTACAACGTGGGGGCAACACAGATACGCAGTATTTT. Translating it yields CASSLQRGGNTDTQYF.

The chain links TRBV11-2 to TRBJ2-3; 8 bases map to TRBD1. The CDR3 has 18 amino acids. Germline V gene data show CDR1 as SGHAT and CDR2 as FQNNGV. The J segment lost 3 bases and the V segment lost 2 bases, leaving 13 bases of the junction unmatched. The CDR3 region is CASSLTGQALWGTDTQYF. The DNA of the CDR3 is TGTGCCAGCAGCTTAACGGGACAGGCCCTTTGGGGTACAGATACGCAGTATTTT.

V and J are TRBV10-3 and TRBJ1-1; D is undetermined. This CDR3 is built from 15 residues. Trimming removed 3 bases at V and 1 base at J, with 12 bases between. Germline V gene data show CDR1 as ENHRY and CDR2 as SYGVKD. Written as DNA, the CDR3 is TGTGCCATCAGTGAATCACCTAAAGAGAACACTGAAGCTTTCTTT. Protein product: CAISESPKENTEAFF.

Only a few counts were recorded for this clone. The chain has TRBV2 and TRBJ1-3, with D possibly matching TRBD1 (5 bases). Per germline, CDR1 SNHLY and CDR2 FYNNEI. V was pared by 9 bases and J by 1 base, with 10 bases between. CDR3 length equals 13 residues. The chain's CDR3 is CASGAMSGNTIYF. The CDR3 bases are TGTGCCAGTGGGGCGATGTCTGGAAACACCATATATTTT.

The rearrangement links TRBV29-1 to TRBJ1-1; 8 bases are a match to TRBD1. V trimming: 5 bases; J trimming: 4 bases; junction bases outside the gene matches: 9. The germline gives CDR1 SQVTM, CDR2 ANQGSEA. The CDR3 extends over 14 amino acids. The CDR3 coding sequence is TGCAGCGTTCACCAGGGGGCCAGGGGCACTGAAGCTTTCTTT. Translating it yields CSVHQGARGTEAFF.

This sequence joins TRBV9 and TRBJ1-4; 7 positions match TRBD1. The CDR3 spans 14 residues. V lost 3 bases, J lost 5 bases, and 4 bases stayed unmatched. Looked up from germline, CDR1 is SGDLS and CDR2 is YYNGEE. The DNA for the CDR3 is TGTGCCAGCAGCGCAGGGGGTAGAAATGAAAAACTGTTTTTT. Translating it yields CASSAGGRNEKLFF.

In DNA, the CDR3 is TGTGCCAGCAGTTTACTCAAGAGTATGAACACTGAAGCTTTCTTT. It encodes CASSLLKSMNTEAFF. The genes are TRBV28 and TRBJ1-1; D not resolved. This CDR3 region has 15 residues. The ends were cut back, 2 bases at V and 0 bases at J, with 10 bases in the middle. Germline values: CDR1 MDHEN, CDR2 SYDVKM.

V gene TRBV9 combines with J gene TRBJ1-4; TRBD1 might be the D (6 bases). V was trimmed by 4 bases and J by 2 bases, leaving 12 bases between them. Looked up from germline, CDR1 is SGDLS and CDR2 is YYNGEE. CDR3 length: 15 residues. DNA of the CDR3: TGTGCCAGCAGCTCGGACAGCTTTACTAATGAAAAACTGTTTTTT. It encodes CASSSDSFTNEKLFF.

The CDR3 nucleotides read TGTGCCAGTAGCGAGCTGGGCGGGGCCAGCACAGATACGCAGTATTTT. Protein: CASSELGGASTDTQYF. This chain uses TRBV19 with TRBJ2-3; a possible D gene is TRBD2 (6 bases). This CDR3 spans 16 amino acids. Between the trimmed V and J ends, which lost 6 bases and 0 bases, there was a span of 16 bases. Germline loops: CDR1 LNHDA, CDR2 SQIVND (reference sequence).

V is TRBV27 and J is TRBJ1-1; possible D gene TRBD1, 6 bases. V dropped 5 bases and J dropped 6 bases, with 19 bases sitting between them. The CDR3 runs to 15 residues. Germline V gene data show CDR1 as MNHEY and CDR2 as SMNVEV (reference sequence). The CDR3 here is CASSPSGVPYAEAFF. In DNA, the CDR3 is TGTGCCAGCAGTCCCTCAGGGGTCCCCTACGCTGAAGCTTTCTTT.

A remark on this clone: The junction does not match germline at one end; this may be a read error. The sample contains more than one DNA sequence encoding this CDR3. The rearrangement joins TRBV11-3 to TRBJ1-2; TRBD1 matches 9 bases. CDR3 length: 18 residues. Germline V CDR1 and CDR2: SGHNT, YENEEA. The DNA of the CDR3 is TGCGCCAGCAGCCTAGAACCGGACAGGGGAATCGCTAACTATGGCTACACCTTC. This translates into CASSLEPDRGIANYGYTF.

The chain carries TRBV10-1 and TRBJ1-6, with 7 bases matching TRBD1. V shed 5 bases and J 7 bases; nucleotides not matched to a gene: 5. Germline lookup yields CDR1 WNHNN and CDR2 SYGVQD (reference sequence). The CDR3 runs to 14 residues. The CDR3 nucleotides are TGCGCCAGCAGTCCGACAGGGATAAATTCACCCCTCCACTTT. Translated: CASSPTGINSPLHF.

This chain uses TRBV10-3 with TRBJ1-2; D possibly corresponds to TRBD1 (5 bases). The CDR3 has 14 amino acids. The V gene lost 5 bases and the J gene lost 8 bases, with 18 bases spanning the gap. Germline assignment: CDR1 ENHRY and CDR2 SYGVKD. The CDR3 here is CAISPIGGFRGYTF. CDR3 bases: TGTGCCATCAGTCCGATCGGGGGGTTCCGCGGCTACACCTTC.